What follows describes a single TCR beta chain. Antigen unknown. Germline CDR1 MDHEN, CDR2 SYDVKM. This CDR3 has 15 amino acids. The junction had 12 bases not matched to a gene; V was cut back by 6 bases and J by 5 bases. PCR involved 60 Vbeta and 13 Jbeta primers. Data came from immunoSEQ multiplex PCR; TCRdb stores just in-frame clones and leaves some out. This table holds about 200,000 clones, about 85% found once. This entry comes from a study of cytomegalovirus exposure and HLA in healthy donors. Findings and caveats of the study: In a later analysis, productive TCRs from donors in an Asian-associated ancestry cluster reportedly carried fewer N-insertions than the cohort mean. In vitro data verified three CMV-associated chains as specific for CMV antigens.

The rearrangement links TRBV28 to TRBJ2-7; 8 bases agree with TRBD1. The sequencing sample was made of PBMCs. This clonotype was obtained from a boy younger than 10 in good health and CMV-seronegative. CDR3 DNA sequence: TGTGCCAGCAGGTTTACAGGACAGGGATGGGACGAGCAGTACTTC. This codes for CASRFTGQGWDEQYF.